This TCR beta chain originates from a study of T cell repertoires in cytomegalovirus infection. Study at large: CMV infection and matching HLA type were both indicated by public TCR beta signatures.

The study, taken as a whole, reports: The cumulative frequency of public TCR beta families identified carriers of CMV plus the relevant HLA. In two of eight donors, the top clonotype was HLA-C-restricted CMV-specific.

Per germline, CDR1 SGHTA and CDR2 FQGNSA. The CDR3 has 13 residues. V lost 1 base and J 7 bases, leaving 10 bases between the germline ends. This clonotype has more than one count but fewer than ten. Its specificity is unknown. Via MiXCR, TCRdb re-called the reads, giving one row per CDR3 protein. The table has about half a million distinct CDR3 sequences, around a third seen once; the top ten hold roughly 17%. This receptor was obtained from a human donor in good health (CMV status not recorded). Some clones in this sample may be carry-over from other donors' samples. This chain joins TRBV7-2 and TRBJ1-2; tentative D call: TRBD1 (5 bases). This material consisted of cultured PBMCs, taken from culture after CMV antigen stimulation. The CDR3 region is CASSLDRDAGYTF. As DNA, the CDR3 is TGTGCCAGCAGCTTAGATCGGGACGCTGGCTACACCTTC.